These 20 T cell receptor beta chains were sequenced from one sample in a study of vaccination effects on CD4 cells after COVID-19. Libraries were prepared by immunoSEQ multiplex PCR; TCRdb keeps only in-frame clonotypes and omits some of them. The repertoire consists of tens of thousands of clones, with 55% to 75% occurring once and the leading ten covering over 15%. For these receptors, no antigen is known. Antigen-specific CD4+ T cells were first expanded with viral peptide pools by the ViraFEST assay and only then sequenced. CD4+ T cell isolation took place after more than eight days of culture. SARS-CoV-2 infected the person between March and December 2020, as confirmed by PCR. Specimen: CD4+ T cells from PBMCs cultured with HCoV-NL63 spike peptides, collected before COVID-19 vaccination. These receptors were taken from a human donor who had a prior SARS-CoV-2 infection.

This chain links TRBV15 with TRBJ2-7; the D gene is possibly TRBD1 (5 bases). V was clipped by 5 bases and J by 6 bases, with 20 bases between them. This CDR3 region has 15 residues. Germline V gives CDR1 LNHNV, CDR2 YYDKDF (reference sequence). The CDR3 DNA reads TGTGCCACCAGCCTGATAGTAGAGACAGATGTCGAGCAGTACTTC. It translates to CATSLIVETDVEQYF.

This clone was seen a handful of times. The rearrangement uses TRBV11-3 and TRBJ2-7, with 8 bases fitting TRBD2. The germline gives CDR1 SGHNT, CDR2 YENEEA. The CDR3 runs to 13 residues. J gave up 6 bases and V 4 bases, and 5 bases lay outside the gene matches. DNA of the CDR3: TGTGCCAGCAGCTCTCCGGGACTAGGCGAGCAGTACTTC. Translating it yields CASSSPGLGEQYF.

The chain carries TRBV7-2 and TRBJ2-2; either TRBD1 or TRBD2 may fit D (5 bases each). V was trimmed by 6 bases and J by 5 bases, leaving 13 bases between them. Germline V gives CDR1 SGHTA, CDR2 FQGNSA. The CDR3 runs to 14 residues. For the CDR3, the DNA is TGTGCCAGCAGTTATTGGGGGAATACCGGGGAGCTGTTTTTT. Translation: CASSYWGNTGELFF.

There are a few counts of this clone. This rearrangement joins TRBV3-1 (or the pseudogene TRBV3-2) to TRBJ1-2; D possibly corresponds to TRBD1 (5 bases). Germline assignment: CDR1 LGHDT and CDR2 YNNKEL (reference sequence). V was cut by 1 base and J by 7 bases, with 13 bases left in between. CDR3 length equals 14 residues. CDR3 sequence reads: CASSQGTLVLGYTF. Written as DNA, the CDR3 is TGTGCCAGCAGCCAAGGGACATTGGTTCTTGGCTACACCTTC.

The J gene is TRBJ2-7, the V gene TRBV5-6; D possibly corresponds to TRBD1 (5 bases). The V gene lost 3 bases and the J gene lost 5 bases, with 12 bases spanning the gap. The germline gives CDR1 SGHDT, CDR2 YYEEEE. This CDR3 spans 13 amino acids. The CDR3 sequence is CASSWGPLDEQYF. In DNA form, the CDR3 reads TGTGCCAGCAGCTGGGGCCCGCTCGACGAGCAGTACTTC.

The chain employs TRBV5-8 and TRBJ2-7, with D possibly called TRBD1 or TRBD2 (5 bases each). The germline CDR1 and CDR2 sequences are SGHTS and YDEGEE. This CDR3 is 14 amino acids long. Trimming pared 0 bases from V and 3 bases from J, leaving 10 bases between. CDR3 DNA: TGTGCCAGCAGCTTGGCCGGGGCCTACTACGAGCAGTACTTC. It is translated as CASSLAGAYYEQYF.

V gene TRBV4-3 combines with J gene TRBJ2-3; 9 positions match TRBD2. Germline V gene data show CDR1 as LGHNA and CDR2 as YSLEER. V lost 1 base and J lost 0; bases outside the gene matches: 8. The CDR3 length is 18 residues. CDR3 region: CASSQVGGGGVSTDTQYF. In DNA, the CDR3 is TGCGCCAGCAGCCAAGTCGGCGGGGGGGGAGTTAGCACAGATACGCAGTATTTT.

The chain has TRBV12-5 and TRBJ1-2; D unclear. Trimming stripped 1 base from V and 4 bases from J, with 7 bases between. The CDR3 has 13 amino acids. Germline V gives CDR1 LGHNT, CDR2 FRNRAP. The CDR3 DNA reads as TGTGCTAGTGGTTTGGACTACTTCTATGGCTACACCTTC. Amino acids: CASGLDYFYGYTF.

This clone was picked up a small number of times. DNA of the CDR3: TGTGCCAGACGACAGGGGCTTCGAGAAAAACTGTTTTTT. This encodes CARRQGLREKLFF. The chain combines TRBV7-3 with TRBJ1-4; 8 positions agree with TRBD1. This CDR3 has 13 amino acids. V trimming: 9 bases; J trimming: 8 bases; junction bases outside the gene matches: 8. CDR1 is SGHTA and CDR2 is FQGTGA in the germline V gene.

The chain combines TRBV14 with TRBJ2-1; 7 bases fit TRBD2. This CDR3 has 14 amino acids. CDR1 is SGHDN, CDR2 FVKESK, per germline. V shed 1 base, J shed 9 bases, and the junction held 6 bases outside the gene matches. CDR3 nucleotides: TGTGCCAGCAGCCAAGGTACTAGCGAGAGTGAGCAGTTCTTC. Translation gives CASSQGTSESEQFF.

This clone showed up just a few times. The CDR3 DNA follows: TGTGCCTGGAGTACCGACAGTACGACACCCCTCCACTTT. Amino acid sequence: CAWSTDSTTPLHF. V and J are TRBV30 and TRBJ1-6; D may be TRBD1 (5 bases). Germline CDR1 is GTSNPN and CDR2 is SVGIG (reference sequence). V lost 2 bases, J lost 11 bases, and 13 bases lay in between. The CDR3 is 13 residues long.

The CDR3 DNA reads as TGTGCCAGCAGTTTCAGAGGCGTCCCCGGCCTCATTAGCACAGATACGCAGTATTTT. Its translation is CASSFRGVPGLISTDTQYF. The chain carries TRBV27 and TRBJ2-3; unclear D gene. The CDR3 is made up of 19 amino acids. Per germline, CDR1 MNHEY and CDR2 SMNVEV (reference sequence). Trimming left V 3 bases short and J 0 bases short, with 22 bases between.

The CDR3 coding sequence is TGTGCCAGCAGTCCCCGGAGGAACTCCTACGAGCAGTACTTC. Residues: CASSPRRNSYEQYF. The gene calls are TRBV6-5 and TRBJ2-7, with D tentatively TRBD2 (5 bases). This CDR3 contains 14 residues. CDR1 is MNHEY, CDR2 SVGAGI, per germline. Trimming shortened V by 5 bases and J by 0 bases, and 11 bases separated the two germline ends.

The chain recombines TRBV10-3 with TRBJ2-6; D may be TRBD2 (5 bases). This CDR3 is 17 amino acids long. The V end was cut by 2 bases, the J end by 4 bases, with 15 bases between. Germline CDR1 ENHRY, CDR2 SYGVKD. CDR3 bases: TGTGCCATCAGTGAGACGGGGAGATCCCCCGGGGCCAACGTCCTGACTTTC. Encoded protein: CAISETGRSPGANVLTF.

J is TRBJ2-5 and V is TRBV29-1, with 8 bases lining up with TRBD2. J was trimmed by 2 bases and V by 3 bases; bases with no gene match: 8. The germline V gene has CDR1 SQVTM and CDR2 ANQGSEA. There are 15 residues in the CDR3. Here the CDR3 reads CSVDSLGGGQETQYF. The CDR3 DNA follows: TGCAGCGTTGACTCATTGGGCGGGGGGCAAGAGACCCAGTACTTC.

To note about this clone: One end of the junction does not line up with germline, which may come from a read error. This chain joins TRBV28 and TRBJ1-2; weak D call: TRBD1 (5 bases). The CDR3 has 11 amino acids. Germline CDR1 reads MDHEN; CDR2 reads SYDVKM. Written as DNA, the CDR3 is TGCCTTTATGGGGGTAACTATGGCTACACCTTC. It codes for CLYGGNYGYTF.

The V gene is TRBV27, the J gene TRBJ1-4; D remains ambiguous. Germline V gene data show CDR1 as MNHEY and CDR2 as SMNVEV (reference sequence). Trimming shortened V by 5 bases and J by 7 bases, and 8 bases separated the two germline ends. The CDR3 runs 12 residues. The CDR3 loop is CASSLMGEKLFF. The DNA of the CDR3 is TGTGCCAGCAGTCTCATGGGTGAAAAACTGTTTTTT.

The CDR3 loop reads CASSLGAGIIQETQYF. CDR3 in DNA: TGTGCCAGCAGCTTGGGGGCAGGGATTATCCAAGAGACCCAGTACTTC. The chain employs TRBV5-6 and TRBJ2-5; a weak D match, TRBD1 (5 bases). V gave up 0 bases and J gave up 1 base, with 13 bases separating them. The CDR3 is made up of 16 amino acids. The germline gives CDR1 SGHDT, CDR2 YYEEEE.

V usage is TRBV4-2 and J usage is TRBJ2-7; D tentatively reads TRBD1 or TRBD2 (7 bases each). CDR1 and CDR2 (germline): LGHNA, YNFKEQ. The CDR3 totals 15 residues. V was clipped by 2 bases and J by 0 bases, with 11 bases between them. CDR3 sequence: CASSQQRDSSYEQYF. As DNA, the CDR3 is TGTGCCAGCAGCCAACAGCGGGACAGCTCCTACGAGCAGTACTTC.

The chain employs TRBV18 and TRBJ1-3; D ambiguous. Trimming stripped 6 bases from V and 9 bases from J, with 15 bases between. This CDR3 contains 13 residues. Germline lookup yields CDR1 KGHSH and CDR2 LQKENI. The CDR3 spells CASSRAADGTIYF. CDR3 nucleotides: TGTGCCAGCTCTCGGGCGGCAGACGGCACCATATATTTT.